Following are 23 T cell receptor beta chains from one sample sequenced in a study of post-analysis software for immune sequencing data. General study results and limits: Five TRBV segments, including TRBV5-6, TRBV5-1 and TRBV20-1, were more frequent in patients than controls.

Unique-molecular-identifier-tagged TCR beta cDNA libraries were used. TCRdb analysed the PCR reads with MiXCR anew, one entry per CDR3 protein. Among a few hundred thousand distinct CDR3 sequences listed, just over 35% were seen once. These receptors' targets are unknown. The source material was blood. Receptor source: a girl aged 5 to 17 with multiple sclerosis.

Worth noting for this clonotype: A much larger clone is a single base away; this may be a read error. The conserved final phenylalanine or tryptophan is absent from the CDR3, which likely points to a read error. This chain joins TRBV5-1 and TRBJ2-4; D call uncertain. The V gene's germline CDR1 is SGHRS and CDR2 YFSETQ. The CDR3 is made up of 15 amino acids. The V and J ends lost 0 bases and 0 bases respectively, with 7 bases between them. CDR3 sequence: CASSLGRTAKNIQYV. The CDR3 region has the DNA TGCGCCAGCAGCTTGGGGCGGACAGCCAAAAACATTCAGTACGTC.

The CDR3 DNA is TGTGCCATCAGTGATAATGAGCCCGAAGCTTTCTTT. Its protein product is CAISDNEPEAFF. The chain couples TRBV10-3 to TRBJ1-1; D unclear. V lost 3 bases and J lost 8, with 10 bases in between. Germline CDR1 is ENHRY and CDR2 is SYGVKD. CDR3 size: 12 residues.

V is TRBV20-1 and J is TRBJ2-2, with 10 positions matching TRBD2. The CDR3 totals 16 residues. Germline trimming cut 4 bases from V and 7 bases from J; bases unmatched to any gene: 12. Per germline, CDR1 DFQATT and CDR2 SNEGSKA (reference sequence). This CDR3 reads CSATSQREGLSGELFF. CDR3 nucleotide sequence: TGCAGTGCTACTTCTCAGCGGGAGGGCCTTAGCGGGGAGCTGTTTTTT.

The rearrangement links TRBV11-1 to TRBJ1-1; 8 nucleotides align to TRBD1. CDR3 length: 14 amino acids. The V gene end was trimmed by 5 bases and the J gene end by 6 bases; junction bases not matched to a gene: 8. Germline CDR1 SGHAT, CDR2 FQDESV (reference sequence). The CDR3 bases are TGTGCCAGCAGCACGACCGGGACAGGCCCTGAAGCTTTCTTT. Its protein product is CASSTTGTGPEAFF. Together with reference TRBV11-1 and TRBJ1-1, the CDR3 gives the full variable domain: EAEVAQSPRYKITEKSQAVAFWCDPISGHATLYWYRQILGQGPELLVQFQDESVVDDSQLPKDRFSAERLKGVDSTLKIQPAELGDSAMYLCASSTTGTGPEAFFGQGTRLTVV.

The sample holds a few counts of this clonotype. It may be a read error: a sequence one base away is much more abundant. The CDR3 reads CSVEVYNEQYF. CDR3 coding DNA: TGCAGCGTTGAAGTTTACAATGAGCAGTACTTC. This sequence joins TRBV29-1 and TRBJ2-1; D not certain. The end of the DNA is better explained by TRBJ2-7, so the J call may be wrong. The germline gives CDR1 SQVTM, CDR2 ANQGSEA. This CDR3 region has 11 residues.

This chain uses TRBV4-1 with TRBJ2-7, with TRBD2 matching over 8 bases. V lost 0 bases, J lost 9 bases, and 22 bases stayed unmatched. Germline V gene data show CDR1 as MGHRA and CDR2 as YSYEKL. The CDR3 sequence is 19 residues long. CDR3 sequence (DNA): TGCGCCAGCAGCCAAGATGACCCCAGATCAGCTAGCGGGTTGAACGGGCAGTACTTC. Its translation is CASSQDDPRSASGLNGQYF.

The chain recombines TRBV5-6 with TRBJ2-7; 9 nucleotides align to TRBD2. This CDR3 is built from 18 residues. V lost 0 bases to trimming and J lost 4 bases; unmatched junction nucleotides: 14. The V gene's germline CDR1 is SGHDT and CDR2 YYEEEE. In DNA, the CDR3 is TGTGCCAGCAGCTTGGGGGAATTAGCGGGGGCTACCTCGTACGAGCAGTACTTC. Translating it yields CASSLGELAGATSYEQYF. Complete variable domain (other parts from reference TRBV5-6 and TRBJ2-7): DAGVTQSPTHLIKTRGQQVTLRCSPKSGHDTVSWYQQALGQGPQFIFQYYEEEERQRGNFPDRFSGHQFPNYSSELNVNALLLGDSALYLCASSLGELAGATSYEQYFGPGTRLTVT.

This chain links TRBV20-1 with TRBJ2-7; no definite D call. Deletions cut 6 bases from V and 1 base from J, with 13 bases between. The CDR3 covers 13 residues. Germline V gene sequence: CDR1 DFQATT, CDR2 SNEGSKA (reference sequence). This chain's CDR3 is CSARGNLSYEQYF. The CDR3, as DNA: TGCAGTGCACGTGGCAACTTATCCTACGAGCAGTACTTC.

Concerning this clonotype itself: Possible read error: a much larger clone is one base away. The chain's CDR3 is CASRPWREAQYF. The DNA of the CDR3 is TGTGCCAGCAGGCCTTGGCGAGAGGCCCAGTACTTC. V is TRBV7-9 and J is TRBJ2-5; D unclear. CDR3 length: 12 amino acids. Germline CDR1 and CDR2: SEHNR and FQNEAQ (reference sequence).

The chain is built from TRBV11-2 and TRBJ2-1; 11 bases agree with TRBD2. There are 16 residues in the CDR3. Germline V CDR1 and CDR2: SGHAT, FQNNGV. The ends lost 3 bases at V and 7 bases at J; junction bases unmatched: 8. The CDR3 nucleotides read TGTGCCAGCAGCTTGGTCGGTCTAGCGGGAGGAAATGAGCAGTTCTTC. Residues: CASSLVGLAGGNEQFF.

This clonotype was counted ten times or more. V gene TRBV6-5 combines with J gene TRBJ1-6; weak D call: TRBD1 (6 bases). Looked up from germline, CDR1 is MNHEY and CDR2 is SVGAGI. CDR3 length equals 13 residues. Trimming removed 0 bases from V and 14 bases from J, with 11 bases in between. The CDR3 DNA reads as TGTGCCAGCAGTTACTCCCGGGACACGTCCCTCCACTTT. The encoded protein is CASSYSRDTSLHF.

This clonotype was seen only a few times. One junction end does not reproduce the germline sequence, and a read error may be involved. The CDR3 DNA reads as TGTGCCAGCAGCGAAGCATGGGGGGACTATGGCTACACCTTC. Translation: CASSEAWGDYGYTF. The gene calls are TRBV6-1 and TRBJ1-2; D may be TRBD1 (5 bases). Germline CDR1 reads MNHNS; CDR2 reads SASEGT. This CDR3 comprises 14 residues.

The chain is built from TRBV27 and TRBJ1-6, with 7 bases aligning to TRBD1. The trim removed 2 bases at V and 10 bases at J, leaving 17 bases unmatched. The germline gives CDR1 MNHEY, CDR2 SMNVEV (reference sequence). The CDR3 totals 18 residues. The chain's CDR3 is CASSLPRTKGALGSPLHF. The CDR3 bases are TGTGCCAGCAGTTTACCCCGGACAAAGGGGGCCCTTGGGTCACCCCTCCACTTT.

V and J are TRBV27 and TRBJ1-2, with D possibly matching TRBD1 (5 bases). V lost 2 bases to trimming and J lost 5 bases, with 12 bases between them. The CDR3 runs to 14 residues. Germline CDR1 reads MNHEY; CDR2 reads SMNVEV (reference sequence). For the CDR3, the DNA is TGTGCCAGCAGTTTACAGGGTCGAGCTTATGGCTACACCTTC. Translating it yields CASSLQGRAYGYTF.

This clonotype occurred many times. The chain carries TRBV4-1 and TRBJ2-1, with a weak D call TRBD1 (6 bases). Trimming took off 0 bases at V and 11 bases at J, with 8 bases between the two ends. This CDR3 contains 12 residues. CDR1 is MGHRA, CDR2 YSYEKL, per germline. The CDR3 nucleotides are TGCGCCAGCAGCCAAGAACAGGGAAAGCAGTTCTTC. This encodes CASSQEQGKQFF.

Here the CDR3 DNA reads TGTGCCAGCAGCTTGTTGCGGGAGAGGAATGAGCAGTTCTTC. Protein sequence: CASSLLRERNEQFF. The gene calls are TRBV5-6 and TRBJ2-1; the match to TRBD2 covers 7 bases. CDR1 is SGHDT, CDR2 YYEEEE, per germline. This CDR3 contains 14 residues. Trimming cost V 1 base and J 7 bases; bases outside gene matches: 5.

Comment on this clonotype: A much larger clone lies a single base off, so this may be a read error. The rearrangement links TRBV5-1 to TRBJ2-5, with a weak D call TRBD2 (7 bases). V was clipped by 4 bases and J by 9 bases, with 19 bases between them. Germline CDR1 and CDR2: SGHRS and YFSETQ. The CDR3 spans 14 residues. The CDR3 spells CASSDEQGGEAQYF. The CDR3 nucleotides read TGCGCCAGCAGCGATGAACAGGGAGGGGAGGCCCAGTACTTC.

The chain uses TRBV25-1 and TRBJ1-4; possible D gene TRBD1, 6 bases. Germline lookup yields CDR1 MGHDK and CDR2 SYGVNS. The CDR3 length is 16 residues. The V end lost 3 bases, the J end lost 3 bases, and 14 bases lay between the germline ends. The CDR3 region has the DNA TGTGCCAGCAGTGAGAGGTGGGGGCCGGCTAATGAAAAACTGTTTTTT. It translates to CASSERWGPANEKLFF.

As to this clonotype: Just one base apart from a much larger clone, this may be a read error. V is TRBV9 and J is TRBJ2-1; TRBD2 agrees at 9 bases. The CDR3 has 15 residues. In germline, CDR1 is SGDLS, CDR2 YYNGEE. The CDR3: CASSARSGTSNGQFF. DNA of the CDR3: TGTGCCAGCAGCGCACGGAGCGGGACTAGCAATGGGCAGTTCTTC.

This clonotype was picked up one time. This chain joins TRBV28 and TRBJ1-2; 9 bases are a match to TRBD1. The CDR3 totals 14 residues. Germline trimming cut 3 bases from V and 7 bases from J; bases unmatched to any gene: 6. CDR1 and CDR2 (germline): MDHEN, SYDVKM. This CDR3 reads CASSFTGGLSGYTF. The CDR3 DNA reads TGTGCCAGCAGTTTCACAGGGGGCCTCTCTGGCTACACCTTC.

This clonotype came up a few times. The CDR3 coding sequence is TGTGCCACCAGCAGAGATCCCGGGGAGCTGTTTTTT. Translated: CATSRDPGELFF. The chain recombines TRBV15 with TRBJ2-2; D call uncertain. V lost 0 bases to trimming and J lost 6 bases, with 2 bases between them. The CDR3 length is 12 residues. CDR1 and CDR2 from the germline V gene are LNHNV and YYDKDF (reference sequence).

The CDR3 DNA reads TGTGCCATCAGCGCTAGCGGTTTAGCAGATACGCAGTATTTT. It specifies CAISASGLADTQYF. The chain links TRBV10-3 to TRBJ2-3; 7 nucleotides match TRBD2. The CDR3 runs to 14 residues. The V gene end was trimmed by 6 bases and the J gene end by 4 bases; junction bases not matched to a gene: 7. CDR1 is ENHRY and CDR2 is SYGVKD in the germline V gene.

The V call is TRBV5-1, the J call TRBJ1-1, with D possibly matching TRBD1 (6 bases). V lost 0 bases and J 1 base, leaving 10 bases between the germline ends. Germline CDR1 reads SGHRS; CDR2 reads YFSETQ. The CDR3 contains 15 residues. The CDR3 DNA reads as TGCGCCAGCAGCTTGGCCGGACAGCCGAACACTGAAGCTTTCTTT. Translated, it gives CASSLAGQPNTEAFF.